One sample yielded the 22 T cell receptor beta chains listed below, sequenced in a study of monozygotic twins with inflammatory bowel disease. TCRdb re-called the 5' RACE reads; every CDR3 protein appears as one record, without DNA. The sample includes 350,000 to 400,000 distinct CDR3 sequences. Sample: blood. Receptors were obtained from a human donor with ulcerative colitis or Crohn's disease, or a healthy co-twin of an affected twin (not recorded which).

V gene TRBV20-1 combines with J gene TRBJ2-7; TCRdb proposes TRBD2, but this gene call is untestable without DNA. This CDR3 has 16 residues. Looked up from germline, CDR1 is DFQATT and CDR2 is SNEGSKA (reference sequence). Here the CDR3 reads CSARAVVAGKSYEQYF.

The chain carries TRBV12-3 or TRBV12-4 and TRBJ2-2. The CDR3 length is 14 residues. The CDR3 protein is CASSLGLGTGELFF.

The CDR3 reads CASSLGPVSGNTIYF. The chain combines TRBV5-1 with TRBJ1-3. Germline V lookup: CDR1 SGHRS, CDR2 YFSETQ. The CDR3 is made up of 15 amino acids. Together with reference TRBV5-1 and TRBJ1-3, the CDR3 gives the full variable domain: KAGVTQTPRYLIKTRGQQVTLSCSPISGHRSVSWYQQTPGQGLQFLFEYFSETQRNKGNFPGRFSGRQFSNSRSEMNVSTLELGDSALYLCASSLGPVSGNTIYFGEGSWLTVV.

The chain joins TRBV7-9 to TRBJ2-2; TCRdb calls TRBD2, which cannot be checked without DNA. CDR1 is SEHNR and CDR2 is FQNEAQ in the germline V gene (reference sequence). The CDR3 consists of 14 residues. The CDR3 protein is CASSWDGPRGELFF.

The chain joins TRBV4-1 to TRBJ2-7. The CDR3 has 16 amino acids. CDR1 and CDR2 from the germline V gene are MGHRA and YSYEKL. CDR3 protein: CASSQDSTSRSYEQYF.

The V call is TRBV9, the J call TRBJ2-3; TCRdb's D gene call, TRBD1, goes unchecked for lack of DNA. Germline values: CDR1 SGDLS, CDR2 YYNGEE. This CDR3 has 14 amino acids. CDR3 in amino acids: CASSVDSRTDTQYF. Combining the CDR3 with reference TRBV9 and TRBJ2-3 gives the whole variable domain DSGVTQTPKHLITATGQRVTLRCSPRSGDLSVYWYQQSLDQGLQFLIQYYNGEERAKGNILERFSAQQFPDLHSELNLSSLELGDSALYFCASSVDSRTDTQYFGPGTRLTVL.

The chain recombines TRBV25-1 with TRBJ2-3; as DNA is missing, the TRBD1 call by TCRdb cannot be tested. Germline V CDR1 and CDR2: MGHDK, SYGVNS. This CDR3 is 14 amino acids long. The CDR3 is CASSDPGVTDTQYF.

The chain employs TRBV4-1 and TRBJ2-5; TCRdb reports TRBD1, a call that lacks DNA to check it against. The CDR3 totals 16 residues. Germline V gene sequence: CDR1 MGHRA, CDR2 YSYEKL. This CDR3 is CASSQTGGAGQETQYF.

J is TRBJ2-7 and V is TRBV6-2 or TRBV6-3. The germline V gene encodes CDR1 MNHEY and CDR2 SVGEGT. The CDR3 length is 16 residues. CDR3 sequence: CASSPEHRASSYEQYF.

CDR3 sequence: CASSRPGQPNEKLFF. The gene calls are TRBV6-2 or TRBV6-3 and TRBJ1-4; TCRdb's D call of TRBD1 is untestable without DNA. This CDR3 is built from 15 residues. CDR1 MNHEY and CDR2 SVGEGT come from the germline V gene.

This chain links TRBV3-1 with TRBJ1-1; TCRdb outputs TRBD1, but without DNA this stays unchecked. This CDR3 is built from 18 residues. Germline V gene lookup returns CDR1 LGHDT and CDR2 YNNKEL (reference sequence). CDR3 loop: CASSQPTGTPLSNTEAFF. Supplemented by reference TRBV3-1 and TRBJ1-1, the full variable domain reads DTAVSQTPKYLVTQMGNDKSIKCEQNLGHDTMYWYKQDSKKFLKIMFSYNNKELIINETVPNRFSPKSPDKAHLNLHINSLELGDSAVYFCASSQPTGTPLSNTEAFFGQGTRLTVV.

This chain connects TRBV10-3 to TRBJ2-5; no DNA is available, so the TRBD2 call from TCRdb remains unchecked. The CDR3 extends over 17 amino acids. Germline V gene lookup returns CDR1 ENHRY and CDR2 SYGVKD. CDR3 in amino acids: CAISQGTSGDPRETQYF.

This rearrangement joins TRBV7-2 to TRBJ1-5. Germline V CDR1 and CDR2: SGHTA, FQGNSA. The CDR3 is made up of 15 amino acids. The CDR3: CASSSWGQGQEAQHF.

The chain has TRBV7-3 and TRBJ2-5; TCRdb reports TRBD1, a call that lacks DNA to check it against. CDR1 SGHTA and CDR2 FQGTGA come from the germline V gene. The CDR3 spans 16 residues. The chain's CDR3 is CASSRNRTGVKETQYF.

The J gene is TRBJ2-3, the V gene TRBV12-3 or TRBV12-4; TCRdb designates TRBD2, a call that cannot be tested without DNA. The CDR3 spans 14 residues. CDR3 amino acids: CASSPLTSGDTQYF.

V usage is TRBV10-3 and J usage is TRBJ2-7; TCRdb's assignment of TRBD1 cannot be checked, as there is no DNA. The germline V gene encodes CDR1 ENHRY and CDR2 SYGVKD. CDR3 size: 14 residues. CDR3: CAISERGKNYEQYF.

V is TRBV5-5 and J is TRBJ2-5; TCRdb picks TRBD1, but there is no DNA to check that call. Germline V gene sequence: CDR1 SGHKS, CDR2 YYEKEE (reference sequence). The CDR3 consists of 18 residues. CDR3 region: CASSLRITRVPLQETQYF.

The V gene is TRBV24-1, the J gene TRBJ2-1; TCRdb's D call, TRBD1, is unchecked because there is no DNA. Germline CDR1 is KGHDR and CDR2 is SFDVKD. The CDR3 has 16 residues. The CDR3 here is CATSDSDRVTYNEQFF.

The chain combines TRBV7-2 with TRBJ2-7; the D call of TRBD1 rests on TCRdb alone, since no DNA is present to check it. Germline V gene lookup returns CDR1 SGHTA and CDR2 FQGNSA. The CDR3 has 11 amino acids. CDR3 in amino acids: CASSFRQNQYF.

The chain joins TRBV5-1 to TRBJ2-3; as DNA is missing, the TRBD2 call by TCRdb cannot be tested. The CDR3 covers 17 residues. CDR1 and CDR2 (germline): SGHRS, YFSETQ. This CDR3 reads CASSLEASGGPTDTQYF. Looking up the rest from reference TRBV5-1 and TRBJ2-3 gives the full variable domain: KAGVTQTPRYLIKTRGQQVTLSCSPISGHRSVSWYQQTPGQGLQFLFEYFSETQRNKGNFPGRFSGRQFSNSRSEMNVSTLELGDSALYLCASSLEASGGPTDTQYFGPGTRLTVL.

The chain uses TRBV7-2 and TRBJ1-2; TCRdb reports TRBD1, a call that lacks DNA to check it against. The CDR3 covers 15 residues. Per the germline V gene, CDR1 is SGHTA and CDR2 is FQGNSA. CDR3 residues: CASSSYLGGDYGYTF.

This chain connects TRBV12-3 or TRBV12-4 to TRBJ1-6. There are 15 residues in the CDR3. The CDR3: CASTGDLLSNSPLHF.